This T cell receptor (beta chain) was sequenced in a study of blood T cell repertoires in COVID-19. Study details: COVID-19 samples collected from the United States, Italy and Spain covered acute and convalescent phases. From T cells, B-cell-depleted T cells, or PBMCs came the material, which was cDNA or gDNA.

In the original analysis: Using reference gene primer amplification, nucleated cell counts were estimated. The protocol was immunoSEQ multiplex PCR, while the TCRdb copy is restricted to in-frame clones and leaves out a portion. V, J and clone size reflect that table, while D and trimming were determined from the DNA. The table shows 25,000 to 35,000 clones, with 90% occurring only once. Germline V gene lookup returns CDR1 MDHEN and CDR2 SYDVKM. CDR3 size: 16 residues. The ends were cut back, 5 bases at V and 3 bases at J, with 20 bases in the middle. The chain carries TRBV28 and TRBJ2-7, with a tentative D call TRBD1 (6 bases). The sequenced sample consisted of peripheral blood. This clonotype was obtained from a human donor in a cohort sampled during active COVID-19. The CDR3 DNA reads as TGTGCCAGCAGTGCCAGAACCGGGACACTATTCTACGAGCAGTACTTC. This codes for CASSARTGTLFYEQYF.